Listed below are T cell receptor beta chains from one sample, sequenced in a study of T cell repertoires in cytomegalovirus infection. TCRdb recomputed calls from the reads with MiXCR, one row per CDR3 protein. Found here are 450,000 to 600,000 distinct CDR3 sequences, roughly 43% of them singletons; the top ten hold approximately 40%. No cognate antigen is known for these TCRs. The sequencing used cultured PBMCs, collected from culture after CMV antigen stimulation. The source of these receptors is a human donor in good health (CMV status not recorded). Some clones in this sample may be carry-over from other donors' samples. CDR3s leave out the opening cysteine and the closing phenylalanine or tryptophan. Fields, in order: J gene, V gene, CDR3 protein.

>TRBJ1-2|TRBV18
ASSPPGHQATYGYT
>TRBJ1-6|TRBV23-1
ASSQVGGANSPLH
>TRBJ2-5|TRBV11-2
ASSQGLAGGRETQY
>TRBJ2-3|TRBV19
ASSVQRTDTQY
>TRBJ2-1|TRBV6-1
ASRDPGRASNEQF
>TRBJ2-3|TRBV11-2
ASSHYRTSGGALADTQY
>TRBJ2-1|TRBV10-3
AISESEDNEQF
>TRBJ2-5|TRBV7-2
ASSKRDSETQY
>TRBJ1-5|TRBV7-2
ASSWLPGTGGSQPQH
>TRBJ2-5|TRBV27
ASSPPGLGRYQETQY
>TRBJ2-1|TRBV7-4
ASSLRLALNEQF
>TRBJ2-2|TRBV7-2
ASSSEQLTYTGELF
>TRBJ2-3|TRBV12-3/TRBV12-4
ASSQGVLQY
>TRBJ2-1|TRBV14
ASSQDLGLAIEQF
>TRBJ1-1|TRBV29-1
SVAGRMNTEAF
>TRBJ1-2|TRBV6-2/TRBV6-3
ASSYQDGYT
>TRBJ2-5|TRBV6-1
ASSENPAKETQY
>TRBJ2-3|TRBV7-9
ASSVGWVQQGNTDTQY
>TRBJ1-1|TRBV19
ASSIRRGRHMNTEAF
>TRBJ2-7|TRBV7-4
ASSLIMGQMIYEQY
>TRBJ1-6|TRBV6-1
ASRVSWDSPLH
>TRBJ2-3|TRBV7-6
ASSNQLAGGTDTQY
>TRBJ2-3|TRBV28
ASSSFPGKADITDTQY
>TRBJ1-2|TRBV7-2
ASSLGAVYGYT
>TRBJ1-6|TRBV7-2
ASSLRSKPLH
>TRBJ2-7|TRBV4-1
ASSQESGRLGEQY
>TRBJ2-1|TRBV12-3/TRBV12-4
ASSPAGRGVNEQF
>TRBJ2-1|TRBV7-6
ASSLTHVEDATFYNEQF
>TRBJ2-1|TRBV27
ASRDVGGPRDEQF
>TRBJ2-5|TRBV15
ATSVPGGRETQY
>TRBJ2-1|TRBV4-3
ASSQEVGGAPEQF
>TRBJ2-1|TRBV27
ASRTGPYNEQF
>TRBJ1-5|TRBV4-3
ASSQRIASGSNQPQH
>TRBJ2-7|TRBV7-2
ASSLRPSGGSSYEQY
>TRBJ2-5|TRBV7-9
ASREAETQY
>TRBJ2-1|TRBV7-9
ASRISVYLDEQF
>TRBJ2-4|TRBV28
ASTPGAGEVDKNIQY
>TRBJ2-1|TRBV2
ASGDGLDIGEQF
>TRBJ2-7|TRBV10-2
ASSDRGQLSYEQY
>TRBJ1-6|TRBV7-8
ASSHRDRNSPLH